This T cell receptor beta chain is drawn from a study of TIL therapy for anti-PD-1-resistant metastatic lung cancer. Background on the study: Most patients had lung adenocarcinoma. Tumors carried a median about 1.5 non-synonymous mutations per megabase.

CDR1 is SGHVS, CDR2 FQNEAQ, per germline. V shed 0 bases, J shed 6 bases, and the junction held 6 bases outside the gene matches. The CDR3 contains 15 residues. Time point described: pre-treatment sample, taken before nivolumab and TIL therapy. The libraries were made with immunoSEQ v3. Repertoires were generated with immunoSEQ multiplex PCR, while TCRdb's copy carries only in-frame clones and drops some. There are some 46,000 clones in the sample; 70% to 85% occur only once, and roughly 15% lies in the top ten. This receptor was identified in a man aged 70-80 years with non-small cell lung cancer. The chain has TRBV7-8 and TRBJ2-7; 9 bases line up with TRBD1. The sequences come from blood, collected at baseline. CDR3 bases: TGTGCCAGCAGCTTAGCGGGGACAGGGCGAAGCGAGCAGTACTTC. Its translation: CASSLAGTGRSEQYF. The full variable domain, rest sourced from reference TRBV7-8 and TRBJ2-7, is GAGVSQSPRYKVAKRGQDVALRCDPISGHVSLFWYQQALGQGPEFLTYFQNEAQLDKSGLPSDRFFAERPEGSVSTLKIQRTQQEDSAVYLCASSLAGTGRSEQYFGPGTRLTVT.